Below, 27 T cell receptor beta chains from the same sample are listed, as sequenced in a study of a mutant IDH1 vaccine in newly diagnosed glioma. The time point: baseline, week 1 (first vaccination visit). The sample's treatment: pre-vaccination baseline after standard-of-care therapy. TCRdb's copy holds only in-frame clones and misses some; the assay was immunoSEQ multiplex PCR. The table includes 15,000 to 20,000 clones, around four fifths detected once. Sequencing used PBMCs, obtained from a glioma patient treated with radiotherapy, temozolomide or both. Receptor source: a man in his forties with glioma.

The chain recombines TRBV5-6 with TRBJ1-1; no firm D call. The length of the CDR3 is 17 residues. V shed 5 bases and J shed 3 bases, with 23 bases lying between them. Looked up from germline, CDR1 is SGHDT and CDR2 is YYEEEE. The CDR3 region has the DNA TGTGCCAGCAGTCCCTACCTCTCAACCTCGGAGTACACTGAAGCTTTCTTT. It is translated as CASSPYLSTSEYTEAFF.

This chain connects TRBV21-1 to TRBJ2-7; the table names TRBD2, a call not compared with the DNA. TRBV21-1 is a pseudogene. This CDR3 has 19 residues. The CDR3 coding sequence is TGTGCCAGCAGCAAAGCCCCCCCGTATCTAGCGGGCGCCTCCTACGAGCAGTACGTC. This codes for CASSKAPPYLAGASYEQYV.

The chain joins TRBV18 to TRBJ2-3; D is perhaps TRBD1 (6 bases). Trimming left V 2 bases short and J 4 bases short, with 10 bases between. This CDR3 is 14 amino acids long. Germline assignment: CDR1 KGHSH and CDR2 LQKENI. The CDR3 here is CASSPSGTSDTQYF. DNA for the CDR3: TGTGCCAGCTCACCATCTGGGACATCAGATACGCAGTATTTT.

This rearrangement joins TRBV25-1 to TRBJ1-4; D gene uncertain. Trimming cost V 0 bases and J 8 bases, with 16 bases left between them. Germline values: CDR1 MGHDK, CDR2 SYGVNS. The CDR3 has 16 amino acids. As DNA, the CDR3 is TGTGCCAGCAGTGAATATGGCGCAGTAGCTAGGGAAAAACTGTTTTTT. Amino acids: CASSEYGAVAREKLFF.

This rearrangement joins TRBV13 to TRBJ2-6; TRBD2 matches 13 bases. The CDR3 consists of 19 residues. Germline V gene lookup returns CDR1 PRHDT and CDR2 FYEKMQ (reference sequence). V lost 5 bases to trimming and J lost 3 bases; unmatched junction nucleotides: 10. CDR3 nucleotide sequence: TGTGCCAGCAGCCATCGGACTAGCGGGAGTTCAAGTGGGGCCAACGTCCTGACTTTC. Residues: CASSHRTSGSSSGANVLTF.

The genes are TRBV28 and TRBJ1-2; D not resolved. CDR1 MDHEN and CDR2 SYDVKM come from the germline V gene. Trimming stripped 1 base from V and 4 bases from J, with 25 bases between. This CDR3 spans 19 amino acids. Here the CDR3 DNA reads TGTGCCAGCAGTTTATTTGGCGGGATGGCGGGATCTGACGGCTATGGCTACACCTTC. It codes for CASSLFGGMAGSDGYGYTF.

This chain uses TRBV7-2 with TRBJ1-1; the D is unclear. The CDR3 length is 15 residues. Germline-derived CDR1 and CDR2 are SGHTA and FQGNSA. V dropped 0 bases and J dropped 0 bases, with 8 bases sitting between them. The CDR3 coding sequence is TGTGCCAGCAGCTTAGCCCCAGGAGTGAACACTGAAGCTTTCTTT. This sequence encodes CASSLAPGVNTEAFF.

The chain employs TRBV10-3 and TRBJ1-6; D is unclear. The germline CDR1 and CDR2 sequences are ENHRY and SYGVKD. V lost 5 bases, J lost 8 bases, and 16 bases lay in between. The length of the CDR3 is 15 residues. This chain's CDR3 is CAISFKAAGDSPLHF. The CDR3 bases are TGTGCCATCAGTTTTAAGGCTGCTGGGGATTCACCCCTCCACTTT.

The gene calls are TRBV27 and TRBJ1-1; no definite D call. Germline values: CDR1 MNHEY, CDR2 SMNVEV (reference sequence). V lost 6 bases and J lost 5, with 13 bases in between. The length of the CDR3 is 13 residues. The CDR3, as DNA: TGTGCCAGCAGCCTCACCCAAGGGACTGAAGCTTTCTTT. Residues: CASSLTQGTEAFF.

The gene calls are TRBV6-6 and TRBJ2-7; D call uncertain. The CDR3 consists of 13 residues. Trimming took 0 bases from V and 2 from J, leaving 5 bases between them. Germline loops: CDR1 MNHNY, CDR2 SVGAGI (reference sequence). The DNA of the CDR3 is TGTGCCAGCAGTTACTCTAGGACCTACGAGCAGTACGTC. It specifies CASSYSRTYEQYV.

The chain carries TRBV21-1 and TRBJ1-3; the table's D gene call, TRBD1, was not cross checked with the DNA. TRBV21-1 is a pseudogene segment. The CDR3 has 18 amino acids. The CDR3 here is CASSKWRQKAFHYRPIYF. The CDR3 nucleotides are TGTGCCAGCAGCAAATGGAGACAGAAGGCGTTCCATTATCGGCCCATATATTTT.

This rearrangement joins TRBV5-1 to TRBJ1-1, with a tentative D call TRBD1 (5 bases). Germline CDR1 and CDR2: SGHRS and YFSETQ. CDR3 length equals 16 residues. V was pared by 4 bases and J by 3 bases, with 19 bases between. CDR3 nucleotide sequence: TGCGCCAGCAGCCCCGGGACGCTACGAAAGGACACTGAAGCTTTCTTT. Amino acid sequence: CASSPGTLRKDTEAFF.

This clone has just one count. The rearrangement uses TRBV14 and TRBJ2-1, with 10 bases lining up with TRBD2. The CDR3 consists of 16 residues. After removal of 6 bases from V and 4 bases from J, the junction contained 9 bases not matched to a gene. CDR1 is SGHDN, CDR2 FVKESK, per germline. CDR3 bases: TGTGCCAGCAGTCCCTGGAGCGGGAGGGATTACAATGAGCAGTTCTTC. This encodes CASSPWSGRDYNEQFF.

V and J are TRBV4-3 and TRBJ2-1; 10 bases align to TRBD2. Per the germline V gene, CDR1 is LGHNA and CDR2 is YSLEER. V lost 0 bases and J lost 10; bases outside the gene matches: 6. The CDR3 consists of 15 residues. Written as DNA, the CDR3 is TGCGCCAGCAGCCAAGACTCTAGCGGGAGTCGCGAGCAGTTCTTC. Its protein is CASSQDSSGSREQFF.

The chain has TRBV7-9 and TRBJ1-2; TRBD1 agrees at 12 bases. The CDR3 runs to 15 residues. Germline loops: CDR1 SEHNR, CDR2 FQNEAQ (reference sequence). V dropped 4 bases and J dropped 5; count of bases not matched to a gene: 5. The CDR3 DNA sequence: TGTGCCAGCAGCTCGGGACAGGGGGCGCTATATGGCTACACCTTC. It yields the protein CASSSGQGALYGYTF.

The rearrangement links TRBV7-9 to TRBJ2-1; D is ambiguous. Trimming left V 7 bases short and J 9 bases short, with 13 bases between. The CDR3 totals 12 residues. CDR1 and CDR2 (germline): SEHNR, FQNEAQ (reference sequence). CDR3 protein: CASIASAGEQFF. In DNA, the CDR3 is TGTGCCAGCATTGCATCGGCTGGTGAGCAGTTCTTC.

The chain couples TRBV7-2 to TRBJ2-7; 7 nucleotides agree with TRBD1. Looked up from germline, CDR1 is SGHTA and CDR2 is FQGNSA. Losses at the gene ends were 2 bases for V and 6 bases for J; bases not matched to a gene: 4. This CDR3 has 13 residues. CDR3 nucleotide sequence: TGTGCCAGCAGCTTACGAAGACAGGGCGAGCAGTACGTC. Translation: CASSLRRQGEQYV.

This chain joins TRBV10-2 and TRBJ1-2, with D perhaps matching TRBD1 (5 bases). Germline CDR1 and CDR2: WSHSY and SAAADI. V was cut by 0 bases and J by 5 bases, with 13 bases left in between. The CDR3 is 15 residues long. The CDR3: CASSESWGLGYGYTF. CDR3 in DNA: TGCGCCAGCAGTGAGTCGTGGGGCCTTGGGTATGGCTACACCTTC.

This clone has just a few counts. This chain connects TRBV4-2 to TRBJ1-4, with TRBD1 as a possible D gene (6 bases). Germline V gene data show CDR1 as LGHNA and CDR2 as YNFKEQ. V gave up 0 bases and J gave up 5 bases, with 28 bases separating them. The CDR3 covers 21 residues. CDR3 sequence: CASSQDRVYGDTRTSNEKLFF. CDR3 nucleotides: TGTGCCAGCAGCCAAGATCGGGTCTATGGGGACACCAGAACTTCAAATGAAAAACTGTTTTTT.

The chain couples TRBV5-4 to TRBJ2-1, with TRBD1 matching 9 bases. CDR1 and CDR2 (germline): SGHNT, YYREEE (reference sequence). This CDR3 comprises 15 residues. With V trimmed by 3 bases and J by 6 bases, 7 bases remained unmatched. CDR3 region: CASSSDRGWVNEQFF. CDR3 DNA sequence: TGTGCCAGCAGCTCCGACAGGGGGTGGGTCAATGAGCAGTTCTTC.

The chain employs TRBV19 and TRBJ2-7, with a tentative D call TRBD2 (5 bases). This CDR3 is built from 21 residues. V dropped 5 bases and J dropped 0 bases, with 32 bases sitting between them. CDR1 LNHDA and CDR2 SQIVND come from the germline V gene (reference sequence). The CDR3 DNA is TGTGCCAGTAGTGGTCTCGGTCGCCCGGGCCGTCTAGCCCAAAGCTCCTACGAGCAGTACGTC. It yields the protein CASSGLGRPGRLAQSSYEQYV.

The CDR3, as DNA: TGCAGCGGCAACAGAGGCAATGAGCAGTTCTTC. Protein: CSGNRGNEQFF. The genes are TRBV29-1 and TRBJ2-1, with unresolved D. The CDR3 totals 11 residues. Germline loops: CDR1 SQVTM, CDR2 ANQGSEA. V was pared by 7 bases and J by 6 bases, with 10 bases between.

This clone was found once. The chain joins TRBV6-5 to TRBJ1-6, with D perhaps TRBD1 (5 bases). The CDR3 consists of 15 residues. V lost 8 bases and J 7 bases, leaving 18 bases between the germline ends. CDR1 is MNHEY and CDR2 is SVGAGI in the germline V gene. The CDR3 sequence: CASQLLFQGNSPLHF. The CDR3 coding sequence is TGTGCCAGCCAACTACTCTTCCAGGGAAATTCACCCCTCCACTTT.

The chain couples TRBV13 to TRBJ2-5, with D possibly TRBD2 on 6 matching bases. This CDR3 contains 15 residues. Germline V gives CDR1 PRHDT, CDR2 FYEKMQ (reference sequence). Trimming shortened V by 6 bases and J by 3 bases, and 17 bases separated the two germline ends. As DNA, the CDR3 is TGTGCCAGCAGGACCACCGGGAGCAAAAAAGAGACCCAGTACTTC. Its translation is CASRTTGSKKETQYF.

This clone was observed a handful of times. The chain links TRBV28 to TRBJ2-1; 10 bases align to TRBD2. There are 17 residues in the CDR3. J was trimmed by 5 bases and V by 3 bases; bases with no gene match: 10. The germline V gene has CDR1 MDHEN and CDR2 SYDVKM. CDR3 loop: CASSFWPSGRRDNEQFF. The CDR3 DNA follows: TGTGCCAGCAGTTTTTGGCCTAGCGGGAGAAGAGACAATGAGCAGTTCTTC.

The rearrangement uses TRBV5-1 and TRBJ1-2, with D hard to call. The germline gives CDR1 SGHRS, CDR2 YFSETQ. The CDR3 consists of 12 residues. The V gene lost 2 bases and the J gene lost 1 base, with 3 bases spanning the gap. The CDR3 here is CASSFDNYGYTF. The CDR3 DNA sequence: TGCGCCAGCAGCTTCGATAACTATGGCTACACCTTC.

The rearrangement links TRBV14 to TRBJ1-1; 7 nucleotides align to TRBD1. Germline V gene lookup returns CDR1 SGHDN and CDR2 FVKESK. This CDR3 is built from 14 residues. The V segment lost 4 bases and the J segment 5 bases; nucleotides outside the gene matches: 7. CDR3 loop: CASSPTGAWTEAFF. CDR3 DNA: TGTGCCAGCAGCCCCACAGGGGCATGGACTGAAGCTTTCTTT.